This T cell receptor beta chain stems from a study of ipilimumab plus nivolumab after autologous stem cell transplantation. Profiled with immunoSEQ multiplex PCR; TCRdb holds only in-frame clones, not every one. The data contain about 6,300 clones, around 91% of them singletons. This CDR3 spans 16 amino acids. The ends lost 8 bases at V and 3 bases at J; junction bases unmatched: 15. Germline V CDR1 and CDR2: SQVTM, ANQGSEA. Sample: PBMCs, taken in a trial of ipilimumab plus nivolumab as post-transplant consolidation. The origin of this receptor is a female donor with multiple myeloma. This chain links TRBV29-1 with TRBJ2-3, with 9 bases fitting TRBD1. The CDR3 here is CSTLTPGQGSTDTQYF. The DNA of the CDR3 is TGCAGCACCCTTACCCCGGGACAGGGCAGTACAGATACGCAGTATTTT.